These 4 T cell receptor beta chains were all obtained from the same sample, sequenced in a study of T cell repertoires in ileal Crohn's disease. Using immunoSEQ multiplex PCR, the repertoire was profiled, and TCRdb retains in-frame clones only, with some absent. The sample lists about 12,000 clones; around 86% were seen once. The sample's time point: neoterminal ileum biopsy at postoperative endoscopy, about 6 months after surgery. The sequencing sample was made of ileal tissue. Every receptor here comes from an adult with Crohn's disease.

Worth noting for this clone: This CDR3 is also generated by other DNA sequences in the sample. The chain combines TRBV27 with TRBJ1-2; D gene ambiguous. This CDR3 is built from 13 residues. The germline gives CDR1 MNHEY, CDR2 SMNVEV (reference sequence). V lost 2 bases to trimming and J lost 2 bases, with 6 bases between them. CDR3 sequence reads: CASSLGQNYGYTF. The CDR3 DNA is TGTGCCAGCAGTTTAGGTCAGAACTATGGCTACACCTTC.

The gene calls are TRBV12-1 and TRBJ2-3; TRBD2 is the table's D call, not checked against the DNA. TRBV12-1 is labeled a pseudogene. CDR3 size: 17 residues. The CDR3 bases are TGTGCCAGCAGCTTTGCTCAGACTAGCGGGAGGGTTGGCACGCAGTATTTT. Its translation is CASSFAQTSGRVGTQYF.

In regard to this clone: The sample contains more than one DNA sequence encoding this CDR3. The genes are TRBV6-5 and TRBJ2-7; a weak D match, TRBD2 (6 bases). The V gene lost 6 bases and the J gene lost 0 bases, with 12 bases spanning the gap. Germline loops: CDR1 MNHEY, CDR2 SVGAGI. This CDR3 has 14 amino acids. The CDR3 reads CASRRDGSSYEQYF. CDR3 sequence (DNA): TGTGCCAGCAGAAGGGACGGGAGCTCCTACGAGCAGTACTTC.

The chain has TRBV2 and TRBJ1-5, with D possibly TRBD1 on 5 matching bases. CDR1 SNHLY and CDR2 FYNNEI come from the germline V gene. V lost 6 bases and J lost 5, with 14 bases in between. CDR3 length: 14 amino acids. The CDR3 DNA reads as TGTGCCAGCAGAGATAGACAGAGTTATCAGCCCCAGCATTTT. Translation: CASRDRQSYQPQHF.